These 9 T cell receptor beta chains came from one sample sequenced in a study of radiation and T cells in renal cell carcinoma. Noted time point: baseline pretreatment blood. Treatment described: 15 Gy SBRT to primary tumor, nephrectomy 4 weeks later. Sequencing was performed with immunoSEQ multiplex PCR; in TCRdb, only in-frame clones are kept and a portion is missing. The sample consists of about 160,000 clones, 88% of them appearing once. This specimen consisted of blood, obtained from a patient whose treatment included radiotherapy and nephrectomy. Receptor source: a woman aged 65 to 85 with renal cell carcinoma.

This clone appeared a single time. CDR3 protein: CASSPGQTANTGELFF. Here the CDR3 DNA reads TGTGCCAGCAGCCCCGGACAGACTGCGAACACCGGGGAGCTGTTTTTT. The chain has TRBV11-1 and TRBJ2-2; a possible D gene is TRBD1 (6 bases). The CDR3 length is 16 residues. V lost 5 bases to trimming and J lost 0 bases, with 13 bases between them. Germline lookup yields CDR1 SGHAT and CDR2 FQDESV (reference sequence).

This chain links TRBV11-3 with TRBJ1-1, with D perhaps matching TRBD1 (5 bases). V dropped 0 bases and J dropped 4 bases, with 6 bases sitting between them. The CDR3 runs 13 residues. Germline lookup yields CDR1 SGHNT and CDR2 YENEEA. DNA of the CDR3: TGTGCCAGCAGCTTAGAGAGGGGCACTGAAGCTTTCTTT. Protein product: CASSLERGTEAFF.

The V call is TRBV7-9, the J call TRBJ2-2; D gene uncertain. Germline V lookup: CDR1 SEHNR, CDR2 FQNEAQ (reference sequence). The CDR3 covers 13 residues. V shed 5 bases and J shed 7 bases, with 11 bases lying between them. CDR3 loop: CASSVQMGGELFF. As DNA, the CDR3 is TGTGCCAGCAGCGTCCAGATGGGCGGGGAGCTGTTTTTT.

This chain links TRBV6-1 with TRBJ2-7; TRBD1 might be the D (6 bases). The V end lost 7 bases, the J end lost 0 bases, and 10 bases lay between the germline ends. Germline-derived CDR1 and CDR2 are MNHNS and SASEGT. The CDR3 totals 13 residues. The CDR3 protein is CASKRQASYEQYF. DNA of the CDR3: TGTGCCAGCAAGAGACAGGCCTCCTACGAGCAGTACTTC.

The CDR3 DNA is TGCGCCAGCAGCTCGGGACAGGGGGCCCGAAAAGGGGAGCTGTTTTTT. Its protein product is CASSSGQGARKGELFF. This chain links TRBV5-1 with TRBJ2-2; 12 nucleotides match TRBD1. With V trimmed by 3 bases and J by 8 bases, 8 bases remained unmatched. This CDR3 spans 16 amino acids. Looked up from germline, CDR1 is SGHRS and CDR2 is YFSETQ.

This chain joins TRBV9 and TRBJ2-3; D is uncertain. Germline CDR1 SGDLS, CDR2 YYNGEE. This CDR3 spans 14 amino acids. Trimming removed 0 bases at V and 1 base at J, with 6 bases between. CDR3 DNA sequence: TGTGCCAGCAGCGTAGCTTCAGGCACAGATACGCAGTATTTT. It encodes CASSVASGTDTQYF.

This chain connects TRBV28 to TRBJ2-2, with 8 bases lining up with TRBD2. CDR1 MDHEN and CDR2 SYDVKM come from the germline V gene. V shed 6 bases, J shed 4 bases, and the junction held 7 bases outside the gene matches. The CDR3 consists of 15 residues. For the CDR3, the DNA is TGTGCCAGCAGCCTCGGGGGGGCCGCCACCGGGGAGCTGTTTTTT. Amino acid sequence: CASSLGGAATGELFF.

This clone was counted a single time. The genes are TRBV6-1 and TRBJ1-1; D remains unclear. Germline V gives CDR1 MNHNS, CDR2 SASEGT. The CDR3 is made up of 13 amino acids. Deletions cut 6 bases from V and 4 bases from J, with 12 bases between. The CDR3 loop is CASSAGPSTEAFF. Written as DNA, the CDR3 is TGTGCCAGCAGCGCCGGGCCGAGCACTGAAGCTTTCTTT.

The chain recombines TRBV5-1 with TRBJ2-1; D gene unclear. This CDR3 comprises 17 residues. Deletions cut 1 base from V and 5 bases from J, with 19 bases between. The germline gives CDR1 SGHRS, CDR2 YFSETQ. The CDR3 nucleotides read TGCGCCAGCAGCTTGAGTGCCTCTAGTGGGGATCACAATGAGCAGTTCTTC. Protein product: CASSLSASSGDHNEQFF.